Below, 25 T cell receptor beta chains from the same sample are listed, as sequenced in a study of blood T cell repertoires in COVID-19. The data were produced by immunoSEQ multiplex PCR, yet TCRdb's version contains in-frame clones alone and is incomplete. The sample holds tens of thousands of clones, about 86% seen once. The specimen was peripheral blood. These TCRs come from a man aged 65 to 85 with active COVID-19.

The sample holds a few counts of this clone. This rearrangement joins TRBV5-6 to TRBJ2-7; 10 bases match TRBD1. The CDR3 length is 15 residues. V lost 0 bases to trimming and J lost 6 bases; unmatched junction nucleotides: 6. CDR1 is SGHDT and CDR2 is YYEEEE in the germline V gene. CDR3 sequence: CASSLVGTGAVEQYF. The CDR3, as DNA: TGTGCCAGCAGCTTGGTAGGGACAGGGGCTGTCGAGCAGTACTTC.

The chain has TRBV5-1 and TRBJ2-5; 11 nucleotides match TRBD1. The junction had 3 bases not matched to a gene; V was cut back by 0 bases and J by 5 bases. The CDR3 has 15 residues. Germline V gene sequence: CDR1 SGHRS, CDR2 YFSETQ. CDR3 nucleotides: TGCGCCAGCAGCTTGGGGACAGGGGGCGGGGAGACCCAGTACTTC. Its protein product is CASSLGTGGGETQYF.

V is TRBV19 and J is TRBJ1-5, with unresolved D. The V gene lost 0 bases and the J gene lost 5 bases, with 5 bases spanning the gap. The V gene's germline CDR1 is LNHDA and CDR2 SQIVND (reference sequence). This CDR3 region has 13 residues. The CDR3: CASSIDRDQPQHF. In DNA, the CDR3 is TGTGCCAGTAGTATAGATCGGGATCAGCCCCAGCATTTT. The whole variable domain, filled in from reference TRBV19 and TRBJ1-5, reads DGGITQSPKYLFRKEGQNVTLSCEQNLNHDAMYWYRQDPGQGLRLIYYSQIVNDFQKGDIAEGYSVSREKKESFPLTVTSAQKNPTAFYLCASSIDRDQPQHFGDGTRLSIL.

This rearrangement joins TRBV7-2 to TRBJ1-2; D unresolved. Germline V gene sequence: CDR1 SGHTA, CDR2 FQGNSA. Trimming took 1 base from V and 8 from J, leaving 8 bases between them. This CDR3 region has 12 residues. In nucleotides, the CDR3 is TGTGCCAGCAGCTTAGGGGCTGTCGGCTACACCTTC. Protein sequence: CASSLGAVGYTF.

This chain uses TRBV15 with TRBJ1-3; no clear D. V was trimmed by 0 bases and J by 0 bases, leaving 6 bases between them. Germline V gene lookup returns CDR1 LNHNV and CDR2 YYDKDF (reference sequence). This CDR3 is 15 amino acids long. CDR3 loop: CATSRELLSGNTIYF. The DNA of the CDR3 is TGTGCCACCAGCAGAGAATTACTCTCTGGAAACACCATATATTTT. Full variable domain (remainder filled in from reference TRBV15 and TRBJ1-3): DAMVIQNPRYQVTQFGKPVTLSCSQTLNHNVMYWYQQKSSQAPKLLFHYYDKDFNNEADTPDNFQSRRPNTSFCFLDIRSPGLGDTAMYLCATSRELLSGNTIYFGEGSWLTVV.

This chain joins TRBV15 and TRBJ2-5; 14 bases agree with TRBD2. V gave up 0 bases and J gave up 7 bases; unmatched junction bases: 13. In germline, CDR1 is LNHNV, CDR2 YYDKDF (reference sequence). The CDR3 runs 19 residues. The CDR3 DNA follows: TGTGCCACCAGCAGAGATAAGGGACTAGCGGGGGCCAATGCATCGACCCAGTACTTC. Translated, it gives CATSRDKGLAGANASTQYF.

The chain couples TRBV7-9 to TRBJ2-7; 12 bases are a match to TRBD1. The germline gives CDR1 SEHNR, CDR2 FQNEAQ (reference sequence). The V gene end was trimmed by 5 bases and the J gene end by 6 bases; junction bases not matched to a gene: 5. The CDR3 covers 14 residues. The CDR3 sequence is CASSQWDRGPEQYF. Here the CDR3 DNA reads TGTGCCAGCAGCCAGTGGGACAGGGGGCCCGAGCAGTACTTC. Variable domain in full (rest from reference TRBV7-9 and TRBJ2-7): DTGVSQNPRHKITKRGQNVTFRCDPISEHNRLYWYRQTLGQGPEFLTYFQNEAQLEKSRLLSDRFSAERPKGSFSTLEIQRTEQGDSAMYLCASSQWDRGPEQYFGPGTRLTVT.

Remarks on this clone: The sample contains more than one DNA sequence encoding this CDR3. J is TRBJ1-1 and V is TRBV3-1 (or the pseudogene TRBV3-2), with D maybe TRBD1 (5 bases). V gave up 4 bases and J gave up 5 bases, with 11 bases separating them. The CDR3 runs 13 residues. Germline V gives CDR1 LGHDT, CDR2 YNNKEL (reference sequence). CDR3: CASSRQGRTEAFF. CDR3 in DNA: TGTGCCAGCAGCCGGCAGGGTAGGACTGAAGCTTTCTTT.

The chain uses TRBV5-1 and TRBJ2-6; 9 bases line up with TRBD1. The CDR3 spans 16 residues. V gave up 5 bases and J gave up 4 bases; unmatched junction bases: 7. Germline CDR1 and CDR2: SGHRS and YFSETQ. CDR3 nucleotide sequence: TGCGCCAGCAGAACAGGGGGCGCAGCAGGGGCCAACGTCCTGACTTTC. Protein product: CASRTGGAAGANVLTF.

This clone was counted a single time. The V call is TRBV5-8, the J call TRBJ1-4, with 8 positions matching TRBD1. The CDR3 is made up of 15 amino acids. Germline loops: CDR1 SGHTS, CDR2 YDEGEE. After removal of 3 bases from V and 1 base from J, the junction contained 2 bases not matched to a gene. The CDR3 DNA reads TGTGCCAGCAGCTCCACAGGGGGAACTAATGAAAAACTGTTTTTT. Translating gives CASSSTGGTNEKLFF.

In its sample, this clone was seen a few times. The J gene is TRBJ2-6, the V gene TRBV4-3; TRBD2 aligns across 11 bases. Germline loops: CDR1 LGHNA, CDR2 YSLEER. Trimming at V came to 4 bases and at J to 0 bases, leaving 2 bases not matched to a gene. The CDR3 is made up of 17 amino acids. DNA of the CDR3: TGCGCCAGCAGCCTACTAGCGGGGGACTCTGGGGCCAACGTCCTGACTTTC. Amino acid sequence: CASSLLAGDSGANVLTF.

CDR3 residues: CASRSSGGAMRVTGELFF. The CDR3, as DNA: TGTGCCAGTAGAAGTAGCGGGGGGGCTATGAGAGTCACCGGGGAGCTGTTTTTT. The genes are TRBV19 and TRBJ2-2; 11 positions agree with TRBD2. Germline V gives CDR1 LNHDA, CDR2 SQIVND (reference sequence). This CDR3 contains 18 residues. With 6 bases clipped from V and 4 bases from J, the junction kept 13 bases outside the gene matches. The variable domain in full, completed from reference TRBV19 and TRBJ2-2, reads DGGITQSPKYLFRKEGQNVTLSCEQNLNHDAMYWYRQDPGQGLRLIYYSQIVNDFQKGDIAEGYSVSREKKESFPLTVTSAQKNPTAFYLCASRSSGGAMRVTGELFFGEGSRLTVL.

The chain carries TRBV6-1 and TRBJ1-1, with D perhaps matching TRBD1 (6 bases). The CDR3 runs 20 residues. Per the germline V gene, CDR1 is MNHNS and CDR2 is SASEGT. The V end was cut by 2 bases, the J end by 1 base, with 26 bases between. The CDR3 nucleotides read TGTGCCAGCAGTGAAAGGTGGGGACGGGGACATAAGCGACAGAACACTGAAGCTTTCTTT. This codes for CASSERWGRGHKRQNTEAFF.

This chain links TRBV19 with TRBJ1-1; 8 bases line up with TRBD1. The CDR3 extends over 16 amino acids. With 2 bases clipped from V and 2 bases from J, the junction kept 7 bases outside the gene matches. Looked up from germline, CDR1 is LNHDA and CDR2 is SQIVND (reference sequence). CDR3 DNA: TGTGCCAGTAGTATAAACCCTCCAGGGGGCAACACTGAAGCTTTCTTT. Protein product: CASSINPPGGNTEAFF.

V and J are TRBV19 and TRBJ1-5; D is perhaps TRBD1 (5 bases). Germline CDR1 LNHDA, CDR2 SQIVND (reference sequence). The CDR3 runs 15 residues. V lost 5 bases and J 5 bases, leaving 16 bases between the germline ends. The CDR3 sequence: CASSPTGRDHQPQHF. The CDR3 DNA reads TGTGCCAGTAGTCCGACGGGCAGGGATCATCAGCCCCAGCATTTT.

This rearrangement joins TRBV11-2 to TRBJ2-1, with TRBD2 matching 14 bases. Germline V CDR1 and CDR2: SGHAT, FQNNGV. The CDR3 is 16 amino acids. After removal of 2 bases from V and 9 bases from J, the junction contained 6 bases not matched to a gene. CDR3 DNA sequence: TGTGCCAGCAGCTTAACTTCGGGACTAGCGGGGGCTGAGCAGTTCTTC. This sequence encodes CASSLTSGLAGAEQFF. Supplemented by reference TRBV11-2 and TRBJ2-1, the full variable domain reads EAGVAQSPRYKIIEKRQSVAFWCNPISGHATLYWYQQILGQGPKLLIQFQNNGVVDDSQLPKDRFSAERLKGVDSTLKIQPAKLEDSAVYLCASSLTSGLAGAEQFFGPGTRLTVL.

The chain carries TRBV19 and TRBJ1-4; 7 bases align to TRBD1. The V gene end was trimmed by 2 bases and the J gene end by 6 bases; junction bases not matched to a gene: 3. The CDR3 runs 14 residues. Germline CDR1 reads LNHDA; CDR2 reads SQIVND (reference sequence). CDR3 bases: TGTGCCAGTAGTATAACAGGGGTTGATGAAAAACTGTTTTTT. The encoded protein is CASSITGVDEKLFF.

The count of this clone is one. The chain uses TRBV7-7 and TRBJ2-2; 10 bases agree with TRBD2. Losses at the gene ends were 3 bases for V and 6 bases for J; bases not matched to a gene: 13. The CDR3 extends over 18 amino acids. The germline gives CDR1 SSHAT, CDR2 FNYEAQ (reference sequence). The CDR3 region is CASSLVLAGAVASGELFF. CDR3 DNA: TGTGCCAGCAGCTTGGTGCTAGCGGGGGCCGTAGCCTCCGGGGAGCTGTTTTTT.

The V and J genes are TRBV19 and TRBJ2-5; D is uncertain. The V end was cut by 2 bases, the J end by 4 bases, with 14 bases between. Germline V CDR1 and CDR2: LNHDA, SQIVND (reference sequence). The CDR3 is 15 residues long. The CDR3 DNA is TGTGCCAGTAGTATAAGCAATCCAGGTGCAGAGACCCAGTACTTC. Translated: CASSISNPGAETQYF.

This rearrangement joins TRBV6-1 to TRBJ1-5; the match to TRBD1 covers 7 bases. The V gene end was trimmed by 4 bases and the J gene end by 5 bases; junction bases not matched to a gene: 11. CDR3 length: 16 residues. From germline, CDR1 is MNHNS and CDR2 SASEGT. The CDR3: CASSAEGAARDQPQHF. The CDR3 nucleotides read TGTGCCAGCAGTGCTGAGGGGGCCGCTAGGGATCAGCCCCAGCATTTT.

Regarding this clone: Its ends do not fully match the called genes, so a read error is possible. The J gene is TRBJ2-1, the V gene TRBV6-1; TRBD1 agrees at 8 bases. Per the germline V gene, CDR1 is MNHNS and CDR2 is SASEGT. This CDR3 contains 17 residues. CDR3 coding DNA: TGTGCCAGCTGTGAAAGTTTTAGGACAGGGACCTACAATGAGCAGTTCTTC. Amino acids: CASCESFRTGTYNEQFF.

This chain joins TRBV5-1 and TRBJ2-7, with 10 bases lining up with TRBD1. Germline V gene data show CDR1 as SGHRS and CDR2 as YFSETQ. This CDR3 is built from 15 residues. The ends lost 3 bases at V and 2 bases at J; junction bases unmatched: 5. CDR3 residues: CASSWGTGEPYEQYF. The CDR3 DNA is TGCGCCAGCAGCTGGGGGACAGGGGAGCCCTACGAGCAGTACTTC.

This chain's CDR3 is CASSLDSSSGNTIYF. The CDR3 region has the DNA TGTGCCAGCAGTCTTGACAGCAGCTCTGGAAACACCATATATTTT. The gene calls are TRBV6-5 and TRBJ1-3; possible D gene TRBD1, 5 bases. V dropped 5 bases and J dropped 0 bases, with 11 bases sitting between them. Germline V gene data show CDR1 as MNHEY and CDR2 as SVGAGI. The CDR3 is 15 amino acids.

The chain carries TRBV7-9 and TRBJ2-1; tentative D call: TRBD1 (6 bases). Germline CDR1 is SEHNR and CDR2 is FQNEAQ (reference sequence). CDR3 size: 14 residues. V lost 1 base, J lost 8 bases, and 12 bases lay in between. For the CDR3, the DNA is TGTGCCAGCAGCTTAGGGGCGACAGGAGATGAGCAGTTCTTC. It codes for CASSLGATGDEQFF.

J is TRBJ2-1 and V is TRBV10-3, with 9 bases identical to TRBD2. The junction had 7 bases not matched to a gene; V was cut back by 6 bases and J by 7 bases. The length of the CDR3 is 14 residues. Per germline, CDR1 ENHRY and CDR2 SYGVKD. The CDR3 loop reads CAIRERGDSNEQFF. CDR3 nucleotides: TGTGCCATCAGGGAGCGGGGGGACTCGAATGAGCAGTTCTTC.